A selection of T cell receptor beta chains follows, all from one sample in a study of technical replicates of blood from a handful of donors. Sequencing used immunoSEQ multiplex PCR; TCRdb keeps in-frame clones, though not all of them. The data hold 55,000 to 70,000 clones, with about 90% observed a single time. Sequencing input: PBMCs. These receptors all stem from a human donor in good health. Some clones in this sample may be carry-over from other donors' samples. CDR3s include the opening cysteine and the closing phenylalanine or tryptophan. A D gene is named only where the DNA matches it firmly. Only part of the rows carry a size: once, few, many, or a class if the clone is expanded.

J gene: TRBJ1-2; V gene: TRBV7-3; clone size: NA; D gene: TRBD1; CDR3 DNA: TGTGCCAGCAGCTTGATAGGGGGCCCTGCTAACTATGGCTACACCTTC; CDR3 protein: CASSLIGGPANYGYTF
J gene: TRBJ2-1; V gene: TRBV7-9; clone size: NA; D gene: TRBD2; CDR3 DNA: TGTGCCAGCAGCCGGACTAGCGGGGATTACAATGAGCAGTTCTTC; CDR3 protein: CASSRTSGDYNEQFF
J gene: TRBJ2-2; V gene: TRBV11-3; clone size: NA; D gene: NA; CDR3 DNA: TGTGCCAGCAGCTCCCGGAGGACCGGGGAGCTGTTTTTT; CDR3 protein: CASSSRRTGELFF
J gene: TRBJ2-3; V gene: TRBV2; clone size: NA; D gene: NA; CDR3 DNA: TGTGCCAGCAGTGAAGACCTAGCAGATACGCAGTATTTT; CDR3 protein: CASSEDLADTQYF
J gene: TRBJ2-7; V gene: TRBV7-6; clone size: NA; D gene: TRBD1; CDR3 DNA: TGTGCCAGCAGCAATCCGGGACAGACCACCGAGCAGTACTTC; CDR3 protein: CASSNPGQTTEQYF
J gene: TRBJ2-7; V gene: TRBV7-2; clone size: NA; D gene: NA; CDR3 DNA: TGTGCCAGCAGCTCTGTAGGGGTCCTAAGGGGGGAGCAGTACTTC; CDR3 protein: CASSSVGVLRGEQYF
J gene: TRBJ2-3; V gene: TRBV7-9; clone size: NA; D gene: TRBD1; CDR3 DNA: TGTGCCAGCAGCTCCCTTCCGGGACAGGGTCGCACAGATACGCAGTATTTT; CDR3 protein: CASSSLPGQGRTDTQYF
J gene: TRBJ2-7; V gene: TRBV4-2; clone size: NA; D gene: NA; CDR3 DNA: TGTGCCAGCAGCCAAGACAGGGAATTGAACGAGCAGTACTTC; CDR3 protein: CASSQDRELNEQYF
J gene: TRBJ1-6; V gene: TRBV7-9; clone size: once; D gene: NA; CDR3 DNA: TGTGCCAGCAGCTCCCGACAGGATTCACCCCTCCACTTT; CDR3 protein: CASSSRQDSPLHF
J gene: TRBJ1-1; V gene: TRBV6-1; clone size: NA; D gene: TRBD1; CDR3 DNA: TGTGCCAGCTCCCTGGGGACAGGGAAAACTGAAGCTTTCTTT; CDR3 protein: CASSLGTGKTEAFF
J gene: TRBJ2-1; V gene: TRBV11-2; clone size: once; D gene: TRBD1; CDR3 DNA: TGTGCCAGCAGCTTAGATCCGGCAGGGGGAAATGAGCAGTTCTTC; CDR3 protein: CASSLDPAGGNEQFF
J gene: TRBJ2-7; V gene: TRBV7-9; clone size: NA; D gene: NA; CDR3 DNA: TGTGCCAGCAGCTTCCAAAACTACGAGCAGTACTTC; CDR3 protein: CASSFQNYEQYF
J gene: TRBJ2-5; V gene: TRBV5-7; clone size: NA; D gene: NA; CDR3 DNA: TGTGCCAGCAGCTTGGACAGGGACCCCCCGTACCAAGAGACCCAGTACTTC; CDR3 protein: CASSLDRDPPYQETQYF
J gene: TRBJ2-6; V gene: TRBV5-1; clone size: NA; D gene: NA; CDR3 DNA: TGCGCCAGCGCGGAGCCCTCTGGGGCCAACGTCCTGACTTTC; CDR3 protein: CASAEPSGANVLTF
J gene: TRBJ2-2; V gene: TRBV7-3; clone size: NA; D gene: NA; CDR3 DNA: TGTGCCAGCAAAGTCGGAGGGAGTAACACCGGGGAGCTGTTTTTT; CDR3 protein: CASKVGGSNTGELFF
J gene: TRBJ2-5; V gene: TRBV11-2; clone size: NA; D gene: TRBD2; CDR3 DNA: TGTGCCAGCAGCTGGTGGATACTAGCGGGGGGGCAAGAGACCCAGTACTTC; CDR3 protein: CASSWWILAGGQETQYF
J gene: TRBJ1-1; V gene: TRBV7-9; clone size: once; D gene: TRBD1; CDR3 DNA: TGTGCCAGCAATCCTTACGACAGGGAAGCAGCTTTCTTT; CDR3 protein: CASNPYDREAAFF
J gene: TRBJ2-3; V gene: TRBV4-2; clone size: NA; D gene: TRBD2; CDR3 DNA: TGTGCCAGCAGCCTTAAAGCGGGGGGCCCCACAGATACGCAGTATTTT; CDR3 protein: CASSLKAGGPTDTQYF
J gene: TRBJ1-1; V gene: TRBV15; clone size: NA; D gene: NA; CDR3 DNA: TGTGCCACCAGCAGACCAGTTTCTGAAGCTTTCTTT; CDR3 protein: CATSRPVSEAFF
J gene: TRBJ2-5; V gene: TRBV29-1; clone size: NA; D gene: TRBD2; CDR3 DNA: TGCAGCGGGGGGCCTAGCGGGAAAGAGACCCAGTACTTC; CDR3 protein: CSGGPSGKETQYF
J gene: TRBJ2-7; V gene: TRBV7-3; clone size: NA; D gene: TRBD1; CDR3 DNA: TGTGCCAGCAGCTCTTTACAGGGGTACGAGCAGTACTTC; CDR3 protein: CASSSLQGYEQYF
J gene: TRBJ1-1; V gene: TRBV7-2; clone size: once; D gene: NA; CDR3 DNA: TGTGCCAGCCGTCGAGGCCGATATGAAGCTTTCTTT; CDR3 protein: CASRRGRYEAFF
J gene: TRBJ1-3; V gene: TRBV7-9; clone size: NA; D gene: NA; CDR3 DNA: TGTGCCAGCATAGGGGTCATTGGAAACACCATATATTTT; CDR3 protein: CASIGVIGNTIYF
J gene: TRBJ1-2; V gene: TRBV19; clone size: NA; D gene: TRBD1; CDR3 DNA: TGTGCCAGTTCAGGGGGCCGAAAGGGCTACACCTTC; CDR3 protein: CASSGGRKGYTF
J gene: TRBJ2-3; V gene: TRBV6-1; clone size: NA; D gene: NA; CDR3 DNA: TGTGCCAGCAGTGAAGAGGCAGGGTCGGCCGGTACGCAGTATTTT; CDR3 protein: CASSEEAGSAGTQYF
J gene: TRBJ1-5; V gene: TRBV27; clone size: few; D gene: NA; CDR3 DNA: TGTGCCACCCTGTTACAGGGACCCCTTGCAATTCAGCCCCAGCATTTT; CDR3 protein: CATLLQGPLAIQPQHF
J gene: TRBJ2-1; V gene: TRBV5-1; clone size: NA; D gene: TRBD1; CDR3 DNA: TGCGCCAGCAGCCTGGGACAGGGAGTCAATGAGCAGTTCTTC; CDR3 protein: CASSLGQGVNEQFF
J gene: TRBJ2-2; V gene: TRBV19; clone size: few; D gene: NA; CDR3 DNA: TGTGCCAGTACCCACAACAGTCCACTCACCGGGGAGCTGTTTTTT; CDR3 protein: CASTHNSPLTGELFF
J gene: TRBJ2-3; V gene: TRBV10-3; clone size: NA; D gene: NA; CDR3 DNA: TGTGCCTCCTTGGGGGGAGTGGAGACAGATACGCAGTATTTT; CDR3 protein: CASLGGVETDTQYF
J gene: TRBJ1-2; V gene: TRBV6-6; clone size: NA; D gene: TRBD1; CDR3 DNA: TGTGCCACGCGGGATAACAGGGGTGCGGACGGCTACACCTTC; CDR3 protein: CATRDNRGADGYTF
J gene: TRBJ2-2; V gene: TRBV7-6; clone size: NA; D gene: TRBD2; CDR3 DNA: TGTGCCAGCAGCGCGGGACTAGCGGGAGTGGGGACCGGGGAGCTGTTTTTT; CDR3 protein: CASSAGLAGVGTGELFF
J gene: TRBJ2-3; V gene: TRBV9; clone size: once; D gene: TRBD2; CDR3 DNA: TGTGCCAGCAGCGTCTTTAGCGGGGGGAATACGCAGTATTTT; CDR3 protein: CASSVFSGGNTQYF
J gene: TRBJ2-5; V gene: TRBV30; clone size: NA; D gene: NA; CDR3 DNA: TGTGCCTGGAGTGTTATGAGCGAAGAGACCCAGTACTTC; CDR3 protein: CAWSVMSEETQYF
J gene: TRBJ1-2; V gene: TRBV27; clone size: NA; D gene: TRBD1; CDR3 DNA: TGTGCCAGCAGTTTACAGGGGGCCGGGGGTAACTATGGCTACACCTTC; CDR3 protein: CASSLQGAGGNYGYTF
J gene: TRBJ2-7; V gene: TRBV6-6; clone size: NA; D gene: NA; CDR3 DNA: TGTGCCAGCACCCCTAGCTCCTACGAGCAGTACTTC; CDR3 protein: CASTPSSYEQYF
J gene: TRBJ2-2; V gene: TRBV6-4; clone size: NA; D gene: TRBD2; CDR3 DNA: TGTGCCAGCAAGACTAGCGGGGGCACCGGGGAGCTGTTTTTT; CDR3 protein: CASKTSGGTGELFF
J gene: TRBJ2-5; V gene: TRBV7-9; clone size: NA; D gene: TRBD2; CDR3 DNA: TGTGCCAGCAGCTTGGTTTTAGCGGGGTACCAAGAGACCCAGTACTTC; CDR3 protein: CASSLVLAGYQETQYF
J gene: TRBJ1-5; V gene: TRBV5-5; clone size: NA; D gene: NA; CDR3 DNA: TGTGCCAGCAGCTTGTTTGGGGCCCAGCAGCCCCAGCATTTT; CDR3 protein: CASSLFGAQQPQHF
J gene: TRBJ2-2; V gene: TRBV6-1; clone size: NA; D gene: NA; CDR3 DNA: TGTGCCAGCAGTACAACGTGGGTGAGGTCCGGGGAGCTGTTTTTT; CDR3 protein: CASSTTWVRSGELFF
J gene: TRBJ2-7; V gene: TRBV5-1; clone size: NA; D gene: NA; CDR3 DNA: TGCGCCAGCAGCTTTACCCCGGACAGCTACGAGCAGTACTTC; CDR3 protein: CASSFTPDSYEQYF
J gene: TRBJ2-7; V gene: TRBV10-3; clone size: once; D gene: TRBD2; CDR3 DNA: TGTGCCATCAGTGAATCTCGAGGCGGGGGGTACGAGCAGTACTTC; CDR3 protein: CAISESRGGGYEQYF
J gene: TRBJ1-3; V gene: TRBV4-2; clone size: NA; D gene: NA; CDR3 DNA: TGTGCCAGCAGCCCCGGGGTCGGTCGCTCTGGAAACACCATATATTTT; CDR3 protein: CASSPGVGRSGNTIYF
J gene: TRBJ1-2; V gene: TRBV18; clone size: NA; D gene: NA; CDR3 DNA: TGTGCCAGCTCACCATTGGGGGCGGATGGCTACACCTTC; CDR3 protein: CASSPLGADGYTF
J gene: TRBJ2-3; V gene: TRBV11-3; clone size: NA; D gene: NA; CDR3 DNA: TGTGCCAGCAGCTTAGATGCGGGAAACACAGATACGCAGTATTTT; CDR3 protein: CASSLDAGNTDTQYF
J gene: TRBJ1-6; V gene: TRBV19; clone size: NA; D gene: TRBD1; CDR3 DNA: TGTGCCAGTAGTATCTCGGGACAGGCTAATTCACCCCTCCACTTT; CDR3 protein: CASSISGQANSPLHF
J gene: TRBJ1-2; V gene: TRBV7-2; clone size: NA; D gene: NA; CDR3 DNA: TGTGCCAGCAGCTTAAGAAGGGGCGACGGCTACACCTTC; CDR3 protein: CASSLRRGDGYTF
J gene: TRBJ2-1; V gene: TRBV4-3; clone size: NA; D gene: NA; CDR3 DNA: TGCGCCAGCAGCCAAGAATGGGCGTACAATGAGCAGTTCTTC; CDR3 protein: CASSQEWAYNEQFF
J gene: TRBJ2-2; V gene: TRBV13; clone size: NA; D gene: NA; CDR3 DNA: TGTGCCAGCAGCTTCATCACCGCCTTTAGCGGAGCTAACACCGGGGAGCTGTTTTTT; CDR3 protein: CASSFITAFSGANTGELFF
J gene: TRBJ2-2; V gene: TRBV5-1; clone size: NA; D gene: TRBD1; CDR3 DNA: TGCGCCAGCAGAACCGGGACAGGGCTTCCCGGGGAGCTGTTTTTT; CDR3 protein: CASRTGTGLPGELFF
J gene: TRBJ2-5; V gene: TRBV7-3; clone size: few; D gene: NA; CDR3 DNA: TGTGCCAGCAGCCTGGGGGGGCATAGGCAAGAGACCCAGTACTTC; CDR3 protein: CASSLGGHRQETQYF
J gene: TRBJ1-3; V gene: TRBV6-1; clone size: once; D gene: NA; CDR3 DNA: TGTGCCAGCAGTGAAGCGGGCAGGCACTCTGGAAACACCATATATTTT; CDR3 protein: CASSEAGRHSGNTIYF
J gene: TRBJ2-3; V gene: TRBV5-1; clone size: NA; D gene: TRBD2; CDR3 DNA: TGCGCCAGCAGCTTAGGACTAGTTACAGATACGCAGTATTTT; CDR3 protein: CASSLGLVTDTQYF
J gene: TRBJ1-2; V gene: TRBV5-6; clone size: NA; D gene: NA; CDR3 DNA: TGTGCCAGCAGCCGTGGGGCAGGGGCTCGTGGCTACACCTTC; CDR3 protein: CASSRGAGARGYTF
J gene: TRBJ1-1; V gene: TRBV7-2; clone size: NA; D gene: NA; CDR3 DNA: TGTGCCAGCAGCTCCCGGGGTGGCACTGAAGCTTTCTTT; CDR3 protein: CASSSRGGTEAFF
J gene: TRBJ1-4; V gene: TRBV30; clone size: NA; D gene: NA; CDR3 DNA: TGTGCCTGGAACAGGGTGGGAAATGAAAAACTGTTTTTT; CDR3 protein: CAWNRVGNEKLFF
J gene: TRBJ1-6; V gene: TRBV4-1; clone size: few; D gene: NA; CDR3 DNA: TGCGCCAGCAGCCAAGGTACGGGGGGCTGGTCACCCCTCCACTTT; CDR3 protein: CASSQGTGGWSPLHF
J gene: TRBJ1-2; V gene: TRBV4-3; clone size: once; D gene: NA; CDR3 DNA: TGCGCCAGCAGCCAAGACCTGGGGGCATATGGCTACACCTTC; CDR3 protein: CASSQDLGAYGYTF
J gene: TRBJ2-1; V gene: TRBV7-2; clone size: NA; D gene: TRBD2; CDR3 DNA: TGTGCCAGCAGCCCTCGGACTAGCGGGAAAGCCTACAATGAGCAGTTCTTC; CDR3 protein: CASSPRTSGKAYNEQFF
J gene: TRBJ2-1; V gene: TRBV7-3; clone size: NA; D gene: TRBD2; CDR3 DNA: TGTGCCAGCAGCTTCGGGGGGGGGCCGTGGGATGAGCAGTTCTTC; CDR3 protein: CASSFGGGPWDEQFF